The clone carrying this T cell receptor beta chain came up a few times. This CDR3 region has 16 residues. V dropped 4 bases and J dropped 4 bases, with 19 bases sitting between them. The germline V gene has CDR1 SGHTA and CDR2 FQGNSA. Sequenced by immunoSEQ multiplex PCR; TCRdb stores in-frame clones only, minus some. The sample has over 70,000 clones; 80% are singletons. The data were obtained in a study of blood T cell repertoires in COVID-19. Sequenced input: peripheral blood. J is TRBJ1-2 and V is TRBV7-2; a weak D match, TRBD1 (6 bases). The clonotype originates from a woman older than 75 with acute or convalescent COVID-19. CDR3 in DNA: TGTGCCAGCAGCTATGGACTGGGGCTAGGGGGCTATGGCTACACCTTC. Its protein product is CASSYGLGLGGYGYTF.